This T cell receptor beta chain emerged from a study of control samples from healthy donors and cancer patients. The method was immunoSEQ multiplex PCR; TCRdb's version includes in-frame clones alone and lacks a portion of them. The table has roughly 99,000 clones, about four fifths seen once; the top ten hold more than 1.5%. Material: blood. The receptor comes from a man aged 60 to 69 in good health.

CDR3 region: CATSRDFRGGVSPLHF. CDR3 DNA sequence: TGTGCCACCAGCAGAGATTTCCGGGGGGGAGTTTCACCCCTCCACTTT. The chain joins TRBV15 to TRBJ1-6; possible D gene TRBD1, 5 bases. Trimming took 0 bases from V and 9 from J, leaving 15 bases between them. CDR3 length: 16 residues. Germline V gene sequence: CDR1 LNHNV, CDR2 YYDKDF (reference sequence).